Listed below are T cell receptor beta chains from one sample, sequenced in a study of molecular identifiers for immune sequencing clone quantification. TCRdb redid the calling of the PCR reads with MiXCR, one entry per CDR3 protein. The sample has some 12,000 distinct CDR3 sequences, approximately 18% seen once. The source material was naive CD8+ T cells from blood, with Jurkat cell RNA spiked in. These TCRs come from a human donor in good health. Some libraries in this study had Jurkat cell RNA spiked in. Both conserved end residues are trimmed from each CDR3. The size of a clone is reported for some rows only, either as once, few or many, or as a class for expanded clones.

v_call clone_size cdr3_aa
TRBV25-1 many ASSDYGTVNTEAF
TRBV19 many ASSPTSGNYNEQF
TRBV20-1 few SAREPGAHYNEQF
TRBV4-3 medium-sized ASSHGPGLAGSGRQETQY
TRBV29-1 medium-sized SVADYTEAF
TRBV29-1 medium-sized SVPETGPYGYT
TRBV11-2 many ATEFWGRDEQF
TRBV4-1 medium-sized ASSQTSGYNEQF
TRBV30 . AWSVAGNNYT
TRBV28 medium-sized ASSTNRASERQFFTDTQY
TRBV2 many ASSVLAGVSDTQY
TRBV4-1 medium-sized ASSQVGTSGEQF
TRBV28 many ASSARGGYGNTIY
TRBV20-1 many SARDVTGGEIYNYGYT
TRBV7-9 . ASSPRDRETQY
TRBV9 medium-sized ASSVFEAKNTEAF
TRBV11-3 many ASSSRSGSMINEQF
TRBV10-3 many AISETGRTEAF
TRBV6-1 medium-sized ASSEAGESYEQY
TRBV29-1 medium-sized SVLRPGQGNHEQY
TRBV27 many ASNSGANTGELF
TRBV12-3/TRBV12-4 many ASSLGTSDMGV
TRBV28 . AISSAGNEQF
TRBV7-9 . ASSTSGGYYGYT
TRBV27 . ASSLSAWWSNQPQH
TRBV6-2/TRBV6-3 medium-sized ASKKGTIEAF
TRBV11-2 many ASSSHSGREGRGEQF
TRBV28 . ASSLWGVSYEQY
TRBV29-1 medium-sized SARLWVGGRDTQY
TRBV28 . ASRSAGTGGYGQY
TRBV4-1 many ASSASGSMDTQY
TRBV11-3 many ASSPGQGAYEQY
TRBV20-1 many SAESYSGNTIY
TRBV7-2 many ASSLWLELTAQETQY
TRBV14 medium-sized ASSQDSGLLETQY
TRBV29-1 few SVEDWGVRSGNEQF
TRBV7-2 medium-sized ASSLTASGRNYNEQF
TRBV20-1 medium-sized SAPTRRETQY
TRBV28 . ASSFGGRSGPSYEQY
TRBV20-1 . SATGTERGYEQY
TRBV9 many ASGVVVGSTGELF
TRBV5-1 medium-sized ASSHSSGSSTDTQY
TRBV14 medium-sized ASSHRAAGDLFYEQY
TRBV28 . ASSLRGQGLSNEKLF
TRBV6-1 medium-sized ASSRLAASTDTQY
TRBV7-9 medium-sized ASSLNKGLAVYEQY